This T cell receptor beta chain was observed in a study of T cell responses to AZD1222 COVID-19 vaccine. Overall study findings and caveats: The number of AZD1222 recipients seropositive at baseline was only five to seven. Across the whole spike, CD4 TCRs peaked at regions 160-218 and 743-854. Unmutated variant regions are reportedly the target of nearly half of TCRs that are spike-specific. Donors in the cohort were predominantly white British and more often female, and clonal diversity was possibly underestimated.

Only in-frame clones appear in the TCRdb table, and some are missing; sequencing was by immunoSEQ multiplex PCR. Of 130,000 to 150,000 clones listed, roughly four fifths are singletons. Turning to this clone: Its antigen is not known.

From germline, CDR1 is LNHDA and CDR2 SQIVND (reference sequence). The CDR3 runs 14 residues. Trimming stripped 2 bases from V and 5 bases from J, with 9 bases between. The material was peripheral blood, obtained on day 0 of MenACWY control vaccination. The V call is TRBV19, the J call TRBJ1-4; possible D gene TRBD1, 5 bases. This TCR derives from an adult in good health. CDR3 protein: CASSIRGLNEKLFF. For the CDR3, the DNA is TGTGCCAGTAGTATACGGGGCCTGAATGAAAAACTGTTTTTT.